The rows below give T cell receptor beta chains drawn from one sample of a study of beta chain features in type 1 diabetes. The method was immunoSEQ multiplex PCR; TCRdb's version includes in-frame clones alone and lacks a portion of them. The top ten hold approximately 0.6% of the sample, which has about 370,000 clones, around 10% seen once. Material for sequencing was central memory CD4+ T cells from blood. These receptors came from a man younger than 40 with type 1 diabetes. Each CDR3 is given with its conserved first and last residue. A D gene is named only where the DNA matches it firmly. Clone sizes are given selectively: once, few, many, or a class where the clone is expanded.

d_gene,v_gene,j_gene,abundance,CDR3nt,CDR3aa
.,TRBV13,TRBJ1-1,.,TGTGCCAGCAGCTTATTCTTCTCTCAGGAGAACACTGAAGCTTTCTTT,CASSLFFSQENTEAFF
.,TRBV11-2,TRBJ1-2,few,TGTGCCAGCAGCTATGGGGCGAATGGCTACACCTTC,CASSYGANGYTF
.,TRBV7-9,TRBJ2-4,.,TGTGCCAGCAGCTCACGGACCGTTTTAGCCAAAAACATTCAGTACTTC,CASSSRTVLAKNIQYF
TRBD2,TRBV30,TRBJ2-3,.,TGTGCCTGGAGAGATGAAACCGGGACTAGCGGGACAGATACGCAGTATTTT,CAWRDETGTSGTDTQYF
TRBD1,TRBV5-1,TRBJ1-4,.,TGCGCCAGCAGCCAATTGGGGACAGGGCTTAATGAAAAACTGTTTTTT,CASSQLGTGLNEKLFF
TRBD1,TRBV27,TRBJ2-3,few,TGTGCCAGCAGCCCCGGGACAGGGAGCACAGATACGCAGTATTTT,CASSPGTGSTDTQYF
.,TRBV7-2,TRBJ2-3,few,TGTGCCAGCAGCTTGACAGGACGCACAGATACGCAGTATTTT,CASSLTGRTDTQYF
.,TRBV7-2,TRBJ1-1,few,TGTGCCAGCGGCGATCGGAGGCAGTCGGGCACTGAAGCTTTCTTT,CASGDRRQSGTEAFF
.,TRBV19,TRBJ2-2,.,TGTGCCAGTAGTATTGGCCTGGGATTGGTGGCCGGGGAGCTGTTTTTT,CASSIGLGLVAGELFF
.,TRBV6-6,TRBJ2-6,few,TGTGCCAGCAGTGACCCCGGGGCCGGGGCCAACGTCCTGACTTTC,CASSDPGAGANVLTF
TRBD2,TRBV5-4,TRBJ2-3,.,TGTGCCAGCAGCCTAGCGGGAGGGTCCACAGATACGCAGTATTTT,CASSLAGGSTDTQYF
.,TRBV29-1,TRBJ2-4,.,TGCAGCGTTGAAGGGGTTTCCAAAAACATTCAGTACTTC,CSVEGVSKNIQYF
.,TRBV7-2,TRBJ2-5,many,TGTGCCACCAAGGAGGGGGCGCTAGAGACCCAGTACTTC,CATKEGALETQYF
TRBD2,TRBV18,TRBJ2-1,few,TGTGCCAGCTCACCAGCGACTAGCGGGATTGAGCAGTTCTTC,CASSPATSGIEQFF
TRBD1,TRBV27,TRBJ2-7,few,TGTGCCACCGGGACAGGGCTATACGAGCAGTACTTC,CATGTGLYEQYF
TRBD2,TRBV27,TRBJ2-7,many,TGTGCCAGCAGTCCGCGGACTAGCGGGCCATACGAGCAGTACTTC,CASSPRTSGPYEQYF
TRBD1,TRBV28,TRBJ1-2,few,TGTGCCAGCAGCAAACAGGGGGCGAAGGGCTACACCTTC,CASSKQGAKGYTF
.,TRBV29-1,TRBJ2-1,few,TGCAGCGTTGCAAGGGAGAATCAAAGTAATGAGCAGTTCTTC,CSVARENQSNEQFF
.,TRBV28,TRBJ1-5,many,TGTGCCAGCAGTCCAGGGGACCGTCATCAGCCCCAGCATTTT,CASSPGDRHQPQHF
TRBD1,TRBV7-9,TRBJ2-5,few,TGTGCCAGCAGCCGAAACAGGGGGCAGGAAGAGACCCAGTACTTC,CASSRNRGQEETQYF
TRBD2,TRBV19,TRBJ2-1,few,TGTGCCAGTAGTATTTTGGGCCGGCGGGAGGGGGTCGATGAGCAGTTCTTC,CASSILGRREGVDEQFF
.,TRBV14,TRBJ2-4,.,TGTGCCAGCAGCCAAGGCGGGTGGGAGAAAAACATTCAGTACTTC,CASSQGGWEKNIQYF